This TCR beta chain is drawn from a study of cytomegalovirus exposure and HLA in healthy donors. The V gene's germline CDR1 is SEHNR and CDR2 FQNEAQ (reference sequence). The CDR3 totals 14 residues. This clone was observed a single time. A junction end diverges from the germline sequence, so it may reflect a read error. The PCR contained 60 Vbeta and 13 Jbeta primers. The data were produced by immunoSEQ multiplex PCR, yet TCRdb's version contains in-frame clones alone and is incomplete. Of some 110,000 clones in the sample, roughly 74% are singletons; the top ten hold 3.5% to 5%. The sequence came from a woman aged 45 to 65 in good health and CMV-seropositive. Sequencing was carried out using PBMCs. The genes are TRBV7-9 and TRBJ2-7, with D possibly TRBD2 on 5 matching bases. The CDR3 loop is CSSSPLGASREQYF. The CDR3 nucleotides read TGTTCCAGCAGCCCGCTGGGAGCCTCCCGCGAGCAGTACTTC.